Described below is a single TCR beta chain sequence and its context. This entry is derived from a study of blood T cell repertoires in COVID-19. There are 19 residues in the CDR3. V shed 1 base and J shed 6 bases, with 27 bases lying between them. The V gene's germline CDR1 is LGHNA and CDR2 YNFKEQ. Libraries were prepared by immunoSEQ multiplex PCR; TCRdb keeps only in-frame clonotypes and omits some of them. The profile shows over 600,000 clones, approximately 90% of them singletons. The chain links TRBV4-2 to TRBJ1-2, with D unresolved. The TCR originated in a woman under 30 with acute or convalescent COVID-19. The sample comprised peripheral blood. The chain's CDR3 is CASSQGHASKGAEEHGYTF. The CDR3 nucleotides read TGTGCCAGCAGCCAAGGCCATGCTTCTAAGGGAGCAGAGGAGCATGGCTACACCTTC.